Presented here are 23 T cell receptor beta chains from one specimen sequenced in a study of control samples from healthy donors and cancer patients (dated by TCRdb to 2020 to 2021). Receptor amplification or capture employed the immunoSEQ multiplex PCR assay. The source is immuneACCESS, and TCRdb retained only in-frame sequences with V and J called. Part of the clones is not carried over; for the studies checked, unresolved V genes explain less than half of this, and the remainder is unexplained. The table for this sample lists about 120,000 clones; roughly 92% of them were counted only once. The ten largest clones add up to about 2.6% of the sample. Sequences were obtained from blood. These receptors all come from a man between 25 and 39 years old in good health.

In the case of this clone: One end of the junction does not line up with germline, which may come from a read error. V and J are TRBV2 and TRBJ2-2; 9 bases line up with TRBD2. CDR3 length: 19 amino acids. The V gene's germline CDR1 is SNHLY and CDR2 FYNNEI. The CDR3 sequence is CASRLLMASGDLHTRELFF. CDR3 in DNA: TGTGCCAGCAGACTCCTGATGGCTAGCGGGGATCTACACACCAGGGAGCTGTTTTTT.

V and J are TRBV27 and TRBJ1-2; D is unresolved. The CDR3 is 15 residues long. The germline CDR1 and CDR2 sequences are MNHEY and SMNVEV (reference sequence). V gave up 2 bases and J gave up 8 bases, with 18 bases separating them. CDR3 protein: CASSLGSAGRGGYTF. The CDR3 DNA reads as TGTGCCAGCAGTTTAGGGTCGGCTGGGCGCGGGGGCTACACCTTC.

The J gene is TRBJ2-3, the V gene TRBV6-5; no definite D call. CDR3 length: 13 residues. Germline V gene lookup returns CDR1 MNHEY and CDR2 SVGAGI. Trimming took off 8 bases at V and 4 bases at J, with 13 bases between the two ends. The CDR3 loop reads CASAENFADTQYF. CDR3 in DNA: TGTGCCAGCGCTGAGAATTTCGCAGATACGCAGTATTTT.

The chain links TRBV7-9 to TRBJ1-2; TRBD1 aligns across 10 bases. V trimming: 5 bases; J trimming: 4 bases; junction bases outside the gene matches: 4. From germline, CDR1 is SEHNR and CDR2 FQNEAQ (reference sequence). This CDR3 spans 14 amino acids. Here the CDR3 reads CASSPGQGTYGYTF. CDR3 DNA sequence: TGTGCCAGCAGCCCGGGACAGGGGACCTATGGCTACACCTTC. The entire variable domain, with the rest obtained from reference TRBV7-9 and TRBJ1-2, is as follows: DTGVSQNPRHKITKRGQNVTFRCDPISEHNRLYWYRQTLGQGPEFLTYFQNEAQLEKSRLLSDRFSAERPKGSFSTLEIQRTEQGDSAMYLCASSPGQGTYGYTFGSGTRLTVV.

Remarks on this clone: The sample has other DNA sequences that encode this CDR3 too. V is TRBV7-7 and J is TRBJ1-5, with a possible D match to TRBD1 (5 bases). This CDR3 contains 17 residues. The germline V and J ends were trimmed by 1 base and 7 bases, with 20 bases remaining between them. The V gene's germline CDR1 is SSHAT and CDR2 FNYEAQ (reference sequence). The CDR3 protein is CASSLVGCGGWGQPQHF. CDR3 nucleotides: TGTGCCAGCAGCTTAGTAGGTTGTGGGGGTTGGGGGCAGCCCCAGCATTTT.

The chain recombines TRBV9 with TRBJ1-2, with unresolved D. V was shortened by 4 bases and J by 4 bases, with 8 bases between the two germline ends. The CDR3 is 12 amino acids. Germline CDR1 and CDR2: SGDLS and YYNGEE. CDR3 residues: CASSSRIYGYTF. In DNA, the CDR3 is TGTGCCAGCAGCTCACGAATCTATGGCTACACCTTC. The full variable domain, in which reference TRBV9 and TRBJ1-2 provide the parts outside the CDR3, is DSGVTQTPKHLITATGQRVTLRCSPRSGDLSVYWYQQSLDQGLQFLIQYYNGEERAKGNILERFSAQQFPDLHSELNLSSLELGDSALYFCASSSRIYGYTFGSGTRLTVV.

The chain joins TRBV30 to TRBJ2-3; 16 nucleotides align to TRBD2. CDR3 length: 20 residues. Germline V gene data show CDR1 as GTSNPN and CDR2 as SVGIG (reference sequence). Trimming removed 0 bases from V and 3 bases from J; junction bases left unmatched: 12. CDR3 sequence: CAWSVVPGLAGGPGTDTQYF. For the CDR3, the DNA is TGTGCCTGGAGTGTAGTCCCGGGACTAGCGGGGGGGCCGGGGACAGATACGCAGTATTTT.

V is TRBV11-2 and J is TRBJ2-5; D remains ambiguous. The CDR3 length is 15 residues. The V gene lost 0 bases and the J gene lost 2 bases, with 10 bases spanning the gap. From germline, CDR1 is SGHAT and CDR2 FQNNGV. The CDR3, as DNA: TGTGCCAGCAGCTTAGATATAGGGTTACAAGAGACCCAGTACTTC. The encoded protein is CASSLDIGLQETQYF.

The rearrangement uses TRBV4-2 and TRBJ1-2, with 7 bases matching TRBD1. CDR1 is LGHNA and CDR2 is YNFKEQ in the germline V gene. The CDR3 loop spans 18 amino acids. J gave up 4 bases and V 1 base, and 15 bases lay outside the gene matches. CDR3 sequence: CASSQGLKGAGRGYGYTF. CDR3 in DNA: TGTGCCAGCAGCCAAGGGCTTAAGGGGGCAGGGAGAGGCTATGGCTACACCTTC.

The chain is built from TRBV19 and TRBJ2-1, with a possible D match to TRBD2 (5 bases). CDR1 and CDR2 from the germline V gene are LNHDA and SQIVND (reference sequence). There are 16 residues in the CDR3. Trimming cost V 6 bases and J 0 bases, with 15 bases left between them. Here the CDR3 reads CASSPGLTSSYNEQFF. In DNA form, the CDR3 reads TGTGCCAGTAGCCCCGGACTCACGAGCTCCTACAATGAGCAGTTCTTC.

The J gene is TRBJ1-4, the V gene TRBV4-1; 10 nucleotides align to TRBD1. The V gene end was trimmed by 4 bases and the J gene end by 5 bases; junction bases not matched to a gene: 10. Per germline, CDR1 MGHRA and CDR2 YSYEKL. This CDR3 contains 17 residues. CDR3 loop: CASSRPGTGVGNEKLFF. In DNA, the CDR3 is TGCGCCAGCAGCCGTCCCGGGACAGGGGTTGGGAATGAAAAACTGTTTTTT.

The rearrangement uses TRBV12-3 or TRBV12-4 and TRBJ1-2; the D gene is possibly TRBD1 (5 bases). Trimming shortened V by 6 bases and J by 4 bases, and 9 bases separated the two germline ends. This CDR3 contains 12 residues. CDR3 bases: TGTGCCAGCAGCCGGACATTCTATGGCTACACCTTC. It translates to CASSRTFYGYTF.

The rearrangement links TRBV5-1 to TRBJ2-3, with TRBD1 matching 7 bases. This CDR3 is 15 amino acids long. The trim removed 6 bases at V and 3 bases at J, leaving 10 bases unmatched. Looked up from germline, CDR1 is SGHRS and CDR2 is YFSETQ. CDR3: CASTKTTGSTDTQYF. The CDR3 nucleotides are TGCGCCAGCACCAAGACGACAGGGTCGACAGATACGCAGTATTTT.

The rearrangement links TRBV19 to TRBJ1-6, with 7 bases matching TRBD1. This CDR3 has 14 amino acids. J was trimmed by 7 bases and V by 7 bases; bases with no gene match: 7. Germline assignment: CDR1 LNHDA and CDR2 SQIVND (reference sequence). The CDR3 region has the DNA TGTGCCAGTAAGACGACAGGGTTCAATTCACCCCTCCACTTT. Translated: CASKTTGFNSPLHF.

The chain joins TRBV5-1 to TRBJ2-5; 8 bases align to TRBD1. This CDR3 is built from 16 residues. CDR1 is SGHRS, CDR2 YFSETQ, per germline. The V gene end was trimmed by 4 bases and the J gene end by 7 bases; junction bases not matched to a gene: 15. For the CDR3, the DNA is TGCGCCAGCAGCCCCCGGACAGGGTCATCACTGGGGACCCAGTACTTC. As protein: CASSPRTGSSLGTQYF.

The chain couples TRBV10-1 to TRBJ2-2; D is unclear. The CDR3 contains 14 residues. The V end lost 8 bases, the J end lost 2 bases, and 12 bases lay between the germline ends. Germline lookup yields CDR1 WNHNN and CDR2 SYGVQD (reference sequence). The CDR3 sequence is CASARQANTGELFF. In nucleotides, the CDR3 is TGCGCCAGCGCCAGGCAGGCTAACACCGGGGAGCTGTTTTTT.

This clone turned up a few times. The chain carries TRBV6-2 or TRBV6-3 and TRBJ2-7; D remains ambiguous. V dropped 3 bases and J dropped 5 bases, with 11 bases sitting between them. The CDR3 loop spans 13 amino acids. The germline V gene encodes CDR1 MNHEY and CDR2 SVGEGT. CDR3 in DNA: TGTGCCAGCAGTTATGGCCGGTGGAACGAGCAGTACTTC. This sequence encodes CASSYGRWNEQYF.

About this clone: At the DNA level, this CDR3 is encoded by other sequences in the same sample as well. The chain couples TRBV15 to TRBJ2-5; 7 nucleotides agree with TRBD1. This CDR3 region has 14 residues. With V trimmed by 0 bases and J by 2 bases, 0 bases remained unmatched. Germline values: CDR1 LNHNV, CDR2 YYDKDF (reference sequence). The CDR3 DNA follows: TGTGCCACCAGCAGAGACAGGGGGCAAGAGACCCAGTACTTC. Translated: CATSRDRGQETQYF. The variable domain in full, completed from reference TRBV15 and TRBJ2-5, reads DAMVIQNPRYQVTQFGKPVTLSCSQTLNHNVMYWYQQKSSQAPKLLFHYYDKDFNNEADTPDNFQSRRPNTSFCFLDIRSPGLGDTAMYLCATSRDRGQETQYFGPGTRLLVL.

The V call is TRBV19, the J call TRBJ2-7, with 11 bases aligning to TRBD2. The CDR3 runs to 16 residues. Germline V gene lookup returns CDR1 LNHDA and CDR2 SQIVND (reference sequence). V lost 5 bases, J lost 3 bases, and 9 bases stayed unmatched. CDR3: CASSLKLAGALYEQYF. CDR3 DNA sequence: TGTGCCAGTAGTTTAAAACTAGCGGGGGCCCTCTACGAGCAGTACTTC.

The chain employs TRBV19 and TRBJ1-1, with D possibly being TRBD1 (5 bases). Trimming cost V 3 bases and J 3 bases, with 17 bases left between them. The germline V gene encodes CDR1 LNHDA and CDR2 SQIVND (reference sequence). This CDR3 is 16 amino acids long. DNA of the CDR3: TGTGCCAGTAGTATGGGTCTCGGGTGGGGGTACACTGAAGCTTTCTTT. Its protein product is CASSMGLGWGYTEAFF.

The V gene is TRBV6-5, the J gene TRBJ2-6; D is uncertain. V was shortened by 6 bases and J by 4 bases, with 7 bases between the two germline ends. Germline CDR1 and CDR2: MNHEY and SVGAGI. The CDR3 consists of 13 residues. The CDR3 DNA reads as TGTGCCAGCAGAGATAGGGGGGCCAACGTCCTGACTTTC. Translated: CASRDRGANVLTF.

The V call is TRBV4-1, the J call TRBJ1-5; D uncertain. Between the trimmed V and J ends, which lost 0 bases and 1 base, there was a span of 7 bases. This CDR3 region has 15 residues. Looked up from germline, CDR1 is MGHRA and CDR2 is YSYEKL. The CDR3: CASSQDISSNQPQHF. For the CDR3, the DNA is TGCGCCAGCAGCCAAGATATCTCAAGCAATCAGCCCCAGCATTTT.

CDR3 coding DNA: TGTGCCAGCAGCCCCCTGGACAGGGGACAAGAGACCCAGTACTTC. Its translation is CASSPLDRGQETQYF. The chain couples TRBV9 to TRBJ2-5; TRBD1 matches at 9 bases. Germline-derived CDR1 and CDR2 are SGDLS and YYNGEE. The CDR3 runs to 15 residues. Trimming cost V 4 bases and J 2 bases; bases outside gene matches: 6.